The 13 T cell receptor beta chains below all came from one sample that was sequenced in a study of T cell repertoires in cytomegalovirus infection. TCRdb re-called the reads through MiXCR, storing one row per CDR3 protein. The sample has a few hundred thousand distinct CDR3 sequences, 15% to 20% seen once. Sequencing was performed on PBMCs. The receptors come from a human donor in good health (CMV status not recorded). Some clones in this sample may be carry-over from other donors' samples.

This clonotype has just a few counts. Being one base from a much bigger clone, this may be a read error. This chain joins TRBV7-8 and TRBJ1-1; TRBD1 is a possible D gene (5 bases). CDR1 and CDR2 (germline): SGHVS, FQNEAQ. The CDR3 is 16 residues long. The CDR3 is CAGSSLRGGVNTEAFF. In nucleotides, the CDR3 is TGTGCCGGCAGCTCCCTCCGGGGGGGGGTGAACACTGAAGCTTTCTTT.

V is TRBV20-1 and J is TRBJ1-6, with TRBD1 matching over 8 bases. Trimming at V came to 6 bases and at J to 8 bases, leaving 9 bases not matched to a gene. Germline V gives CDR1 DFQATT, CDR2 SNEGSKA (reference sequence). CDR3 length equals 14 residues. CDR3 sequence reads: CSAMDRAGYSPLHF. CDR3 DNA sequence: TGCAGTGCCATGGACAGGGCCGGTTATTCACCCCTCCACTTT.

The V call is TRBV5-1, the J call TRBJ1-3; D might be TRBD1 (5 bases). CDR1 is SGHRS, CDR2 YFSETQ, per germline. The CDR3 is 14 residues long. V shed 4 bases and J shed 8 bases, with 16 bases lying between them. In nucleotides, the CDR3 is TGCGCCAGCAGCGATGGGACCACCAAGGACACCATATATTTT. Protein: CASSDGTTKDTIYF.

This clonotype was counted ten times or more. The genes are TRBV7-2 and TRBJ2-1; TRBD2 matches at 13 bases. The germline V gene encodes CDR1 SGHTA and CDR2 FQGNSA. This CDR3 comprises 16 residues. Losses at the gene ends were 5 bases for V and 8 bases for J; bases not matched to a gene: 9. CDR3 protein: CASSPRTSGSRYEQFF. The CDR3 coding sequence is TGTGCCAGCAGCCCGCGGACTAGCGGGAGTAGGTATGAGCAGTTCTTC.

This clonotype has more than one count but fewer than ten. V gene TRBV15 combines with J gene TRBJ1-5, with D perhaps TRBD1 (5 bases). CDR1 LNHNV and CDR2 YYDKDF come from the germline V gene (reference sequence). The V gene lost 4 bases and the J gene lost 1 base, with 8 bases spanning the gap. The CDR3 sequence is 14 residues long. CDR3 in amino acids: CATSKGFSNQPQHF. In DNA, the CDR3 is TGTGCCACCAGCAAGGGGTTCAGCAATCAGCCCCAGCATTTT.

This clonotype was recorded many times. The chain is built from TRBV7-2 and TRBJ1-2, with D perhaps TRBD1 (5 bases). The CDR3 contains 12 residues. The ends were cut back, 6 bases at V and 6 bases at J, with 11 bases in the middle. From germline, CDR1 is SGHTA and CDR2 FQGNSA. DNA of the CDR3: TGTGCCAGCAGATTCGACAGCCATGGCTACACCTTC. Its translation is CASRFDSHGYTF.

The V gene is TRBV12-5, the J gene TRBJ1-4; D may be TRBD1 (6 bases). The CDR3 is made up of 12 amino acids. V lost 3 bases and J 13 bases, leaving 12 bases between the germline ends. Germline lookup yields CDR1 LGHNT and CDR2 FRNRAP. The CDR3 loop is CASGFFGGRLFF. In DNA, the CDR3 is TGTGCTAGTGGTTTCTTTGGGGGCCGACTGTTTTTT.

This clonotype was found a few times. The rearrangement joins TRBV28 to TRBJ2-3; 7 nucleotides agree with TRBD2. Trimming took 2 bases from V and 2 from J; bases not matched to a gene: 13. Germline V gives CDR1 MDHEN, CDR2 SYDVKM. There are 18 residues in the CDR3. This CDR3 reads CASSLGISSGPPTDTQYF. DNA of the CDR3: TGTGCCAGCAGTTTAGGTATAAGTAGCGGGCCTCCCACAGATACGCAGTATTTT.

This clonotype showed up just a few times. The chain couples TRBV4-2 to TRBJ1-1, with D perhaps matching TRBD1 (6 bases). CDR3 length: 15 residues. CDR1 and CDR2 (germline): LGHNA, YNFKEQ. Between the trimmed V and J ends, which lost 6 bases and 6 bases, there was a span of 20 bases. CDR3 sequence: CASSNPWGAGAEAFF. In DNA, the CDR3 is TGTGCCAGCAGTAACCCGTGGGGGGCCGGGGCTGAAGCTTTCTTT.

The genes are TRBV29-1 and TRBJ2-3, with D uncertain. CDR3 length equals 14 residues. Per germline, CDR1 SQVTM and CDR2 ANQGSEA. Trimming shortened V by 1 base and J by 1 base, and 9 bases separated the two germline ends. The CDR3 nucleotides read TGCAGCGTTGAAGGTCCCGACCGCACAGATACGCAGTATTTT. Protein product: CSVEGPDRTDTQYF.

The chain uses TRBV5-1 and TRBJ1-1; D not resolved. CDR3 length equals 13 residues. Trimming stripped 5 bases from V and 1 base from J, with 9 bases between. The germline CDR1 and CDR2 sequences are SGHRS and YFSETQ. In DNA, the CDR3 is TGCGCCAGCAGATTAGACCGGAACACTGAAGCTTTCTTT. It specifies CASRLDRNTEAFF.

This clonotype was observed a handful of times. This chain links TRBV2 with TRBJ2-7; unclear D gene. Trimming stripped 4 bases from V and 3 bases from J, with 4 bases between. The V gene's germline CDR1 is SNHLY and CDR2 FYNNEI. This CDR3 spans 11 amino acids. The CDR3 DNA reads as TGTGCCAGCAGTGTAGACTACGAGCAGTACTTC. Translating it yields CASSVDYEQYF. Full variable domain (rest looked up from reference TRBV2 and TRBJ2-7): EPEVTQTPSHQVTQMGQEVILRCVPISNHLYFYWYRQILGQKVEFLVSFYNNEISEKSEIFDDQFSVERPDGSNFTLKIRSTKLEDSAMYFCASSVDYEQYFGPGTRLTVT.

The rearrangement links TRBV20-1 to TRBJ1-5; TRBD1 matches at 7 bases. This CDR3 has 15 residues. From germline, CDR1 is DFQATT and CDR2 SNEGSKA (reference sequence). J lost 9 bases, V lost 6 bases, and 17 bases had no gene match. The CDR3 coding sequence is TGCAGTGCACAAGACCCCCGGGACAGTGCTGGGCCCCAGCATTTT. This gives the protein CSAQDPRDSAGPQHF.